This TCR beta chain was recovered during a study of CD8 T cells in Susac syndrome. Germline assignment: CDR1 MDHEN and CDR2 SYDVKM. This CDR3 is 15 amino acids long. With 10 bases removed from V and 0 bases from J, the gap between germline ends came to 19 bases. The study used treatment-naive patients who had stable or active relapsing-remitting disease as multiple sclerosis controls. The CD8+ and CD4+ T cells were isolated magnetically using a negative isolation approach, whereas the TEMRA cells were enriched by FACS. Random-hexamer reverse transcription was applied to roughly 0.5 to 1 ug RNA. Amplification of TCR beta CDR3 was carried out by immunoSEQ multiplex PCR, which covered 54 Vbeta and 13 Jbeta segments. Using its own MiXCR run on the immunoSEQ multiplex PCR reads, TCRdb lists one record per CDR3 protein. The table records about 290,000 distinct CDR3 sequences, approximately 90% of them present only once.

The J gene is TRBJ2-7, the V gene TRBV28; a weak D match, TRBD2 (6 bases). Source material: CD8+ T cells from PBMCs. The receptor was derived from a human donor with multiple sclerosis. CDR3 in DNA: TGTGCCACCGAAAGCCCGGGGGAACCCTCCTACGAGCAGTACTTC. Its protein product is CATESPGEPSYEQYF.